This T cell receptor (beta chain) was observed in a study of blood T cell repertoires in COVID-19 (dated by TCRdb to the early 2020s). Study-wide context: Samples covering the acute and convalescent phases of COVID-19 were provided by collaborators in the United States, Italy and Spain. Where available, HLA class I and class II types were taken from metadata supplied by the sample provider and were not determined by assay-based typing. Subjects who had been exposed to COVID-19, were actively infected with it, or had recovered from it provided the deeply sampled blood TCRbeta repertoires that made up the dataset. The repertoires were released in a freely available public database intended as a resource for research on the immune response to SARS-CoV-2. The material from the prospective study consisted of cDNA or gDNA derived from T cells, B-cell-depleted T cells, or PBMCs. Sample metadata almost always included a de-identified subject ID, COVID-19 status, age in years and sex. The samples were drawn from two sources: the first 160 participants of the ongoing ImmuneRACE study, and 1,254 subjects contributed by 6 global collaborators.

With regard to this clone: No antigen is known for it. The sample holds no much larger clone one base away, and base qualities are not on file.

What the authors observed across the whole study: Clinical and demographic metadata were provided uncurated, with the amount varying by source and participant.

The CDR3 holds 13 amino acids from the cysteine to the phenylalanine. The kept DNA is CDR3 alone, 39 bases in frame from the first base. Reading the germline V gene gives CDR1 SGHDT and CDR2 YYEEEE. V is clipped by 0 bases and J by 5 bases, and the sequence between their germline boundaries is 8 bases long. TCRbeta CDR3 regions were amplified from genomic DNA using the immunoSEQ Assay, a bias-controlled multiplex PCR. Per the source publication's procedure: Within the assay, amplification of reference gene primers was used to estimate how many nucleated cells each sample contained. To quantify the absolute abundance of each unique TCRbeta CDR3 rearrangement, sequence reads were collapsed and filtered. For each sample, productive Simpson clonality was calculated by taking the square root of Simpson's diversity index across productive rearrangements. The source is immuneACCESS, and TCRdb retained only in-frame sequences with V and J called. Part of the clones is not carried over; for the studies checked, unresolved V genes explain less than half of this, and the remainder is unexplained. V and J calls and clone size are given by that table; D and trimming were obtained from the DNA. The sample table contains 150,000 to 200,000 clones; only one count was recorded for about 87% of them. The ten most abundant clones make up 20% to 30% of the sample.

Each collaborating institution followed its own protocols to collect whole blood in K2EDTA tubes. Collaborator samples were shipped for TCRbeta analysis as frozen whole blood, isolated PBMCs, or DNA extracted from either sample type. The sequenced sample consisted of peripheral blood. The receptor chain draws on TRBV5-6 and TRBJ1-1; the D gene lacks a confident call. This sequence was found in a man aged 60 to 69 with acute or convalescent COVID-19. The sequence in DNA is TGTGCCAGCAGCTTGGTGCGCGAGACTGAAGCTTTCTTT. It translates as CASSLVRETEAFF. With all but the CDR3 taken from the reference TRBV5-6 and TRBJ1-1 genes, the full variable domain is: DAGVTQSPTHLIKTRGQQVTLRCSPKSGHDTVSWYQQALGQGPQFIFQYYEEEERQRGNFPDRFSGHQFPNYSSELNVNALLLGDSALYLCASSLVRETEAFFGQGTRLTVV.